The source of this TCR beta chain is a study of metastatic and nonmetastatic thyroid tumors. About the study: It was across blood and tumor or nodule tissue from malignant and benign thyroid patients that repertoires were compared.

Findings and limits, study-wide: It was reported that TCR beta diversity was significantly higher in malignant thyroid tumors than benign nodules, in blood and tumor.

On this clone: The antigen remains undetermined.

Original methodology: A distant-metastasis classifier for papillary thyroid cancer was built using CDR3 differences across clinicopathological groups. With MiXCR, TCRdb called clones anew from the PCR reads. The V and J calls come from TCRdb's annotation, not from the publication. The data contain more than 10,000 clones, more than 25% of them singletons. The germline V gene encodes CDR1 MGHRA and CDR2 YSYEKL. There are 17 residues in the CDR3. The trim removed 4 bases at V and 5 bases at J, leaving 16 bases unmatched. Every patient underwent thyroid surgery untreated. The origin of this receptor is a male donor with papillary thyroid cancer or a benign thyroid nodule (not recorded which). Some clones in this sample may be carry-over from other donors' samples. The sequenced material came from adjacent normal tissue. V usage is TRBV4-1 and J usage is TRBJ2-5; 7 bases align to TRBD2. CDR3 sequence (DNA): TGCGCCAGCAGCCGAGCACCAACCGGGACTAAGGGGGAGACCCAGTACTTC. This encodes CASSRAPTGTKGETQYF.